This TCR beta chain was sequenced for a study of beta chain features in type 1 diabetes. Notes on the study in general: The study left unresolved whether HLA type influences TCRB rearrangement. High TCR expression in some cells could lead to their over-representation in cDNA sequencing. Moderate yet significant TCRB CDR3 shortening was seen in Type 1 diabetes patients in all four CD4+ subsets.

The isolated RNA, all of it, was reverse transcribed, so expressed TCRB transcripts were what got sequenced. Assay used: immunoSEQ multiplex PCR; TCRdb lists only in-frame clones, some missing. The sample shows 640,000 or so clones, over 11% of them seen only once. This clone was picked up a small number of times. What it binds is not known. The CDR3 has 14 amino acids. V gave up 6 bases and J gave up 2 bases, with 13 bases separating them. Germline V gene data show CDR1 as SNHLY and CDR2 as FYNNEI. The receptor was derived from a young man with type 1 diabetes. The V and J genes are TRBV2 and TRBJ1-2; D remains unclear. Material for sequencing was naive CD4+ T cells from blood. The CDR3 sequence: CASRKDGTNYGYTF. The DNA of the CDR3 is TGTGCCAGCAGAAAAGATGGAACCAACTATGGCTACACCTTC.